Listed below are T cell receptor beta chains from one sample, sequenced in a study of T cells in Graves' hyperthyroidism and ophthalmopathy. TCRdb re-derived calls from the multiplex PCR reads in MiXCR, one entry per CDR3 protein. This sample carries a few hundred thousand distinct CDR3 sequences, 25% of them seen once, and the ten largest clones take 73%. Sequencing used blood. The source of these receptors is a man between 50 and 59 years old with Graves' hyperthyroidism. CDR3s include the opening cysteine and the closing phenylalanine or tryptophan. The D gene is left open where the match is weak. Clone size, where shown, is once, few, many, or a class for clones that have expanded.

V: TRBV29-1; D: NA; size: NA; J: TRBJ1-2; DNA: TGCAGCGTAGCGGCAGACAGGTCTGGCTATGGCTACACCTTC; CDR3: CSVAADRSGYGYTF
V: TRBV20-1; D: NA; size: many; J: TRBJ1-4; DNA: TGCAGTGCTAGACGCGGGAATGACGAAAAACTGTTTTTT; CDR3: CSARRGNDEKLFF
V: TRBV3-1; D: NA; size: NA; J: TRBJ2-7; DNA: TGTGCCAGCAGCAATAACTATGGCTCCTACGAGCAGTACTTC; CDR3: CASSNNYGSYEQYF
V: TRBV13; D: NA; size: many; J: TRBJ2-7; DNA: TGTGCCAGCAGCTTCAGGGGCGACGAGCAGTACTTC; CDR3: CASSFRGDEQYF
V: TRBV6-1; D: NA; size: NA; J: TRBJ1-2; DNA: TGTGCCAGCACCCCCGGGCAGGGGAGCTACACCTTC; CDR3: CASTPGQGSYTF
V: TRBV12-5; D: NA; size: few; J: TRBJ2-3; DNA: TGTGCTAGTGGTTTGGGTAGAGTCAGCACAGATACGCAGTATTTT; CDR3: CASGLGRVSTDTQYF
V: TRBV3-1; D: NA; size: many; J: TRBJ1-1; DNA: TGTGCCAGCAGCCGGGCCCTTAACACTGAAGCTTTCTTT; CDR3: CASSRALNTEAFF
V: TRBV30; D: TRBD2; size: NA; J: TRBJ2-1; DNA: TGTGCCTGGAGTGTACCTGGTAGCGGGAGGGCCCGGCATGAGCGGTTCTTC; CDR3: CAWSVPGSGRARHERFF
V: TRBV7-9; D: TRBD1; size: many; J: TRBJ1-1; DNA: TGTGCCAGCAGCTTTGGGGACAGGGGATCCACTGAAGCTTTCTTT; CDR3: CASSFGDRGSTEAFF
V: TRBV5-1; D: TRBD1; size: many; J: TRBJ2-7; DNA: TGCGCCAGCAGCTTGGATACCGGGACAGGGTACCACGAGCAGTACTTC; CDR3: CASSLDTGTGYHEQYF
V: TRBV10-2; D: NA; size: few; J: TRBJ2-7; DNA: TGCGCCAGCAGTGCGGCAGCCTACGAGCAGTACTTC; CDR3: CASSAAAYEQYF
V: TRBV2; D: TRBD1; size: few; J: TRBJ1-6; DNA: TGTGCCAGCAAACCCCCGACAGGGCGTTCACCCCTCCACTTT; CDR3: CASKPPTGRSPLHF
V: TRBV7-8; D: TRBD2; size: many; J: TRBJ2-1; DNA: TGTGCCAGCAGTACTAGCGGGAGAGACAACAATGAGCAGTTCTTC; CDR3: CASSTSGRDNNEQFF
V: TRBV10-3; D: TRBD2; size: few; J: TRBJ2-3; DNA: TGTGCCATCAGTGAGAAAGCTACTAGCGGGAGTGGAACAGATACGCAGTATTTT; CDR3: CAISEKATSGSGTDTQYF
V: TRBV6-5; D: TRBD2; size: NA; J: TRBJ2-3; DNA: TGTGCCAGCAGTTACTCGTGGGGACTAGGCTGGTATTTT; CDR3: CASSYSWGLGWYF
V: TRBV10-2; D: NA; size: many; J: TRBJ2-7; DNA: TGCGCCAGCAAACTAGTAGGCGAGCAGTACTTC; CDR3: CASKLVGEQYF
V: TRBV4-1; D: NA; size: NA; J: TRBJ1-5; DNA: TGCGCCAGCAGCCAAGAGCCCCGGGTCCAGCCCCAGCATTTT; CDR3: CASSQEPRVQPQHF
V: TRBV11-3; D: NA; size: NA; J: TRBJ1-1; DNA: TGTGCCAGCAGCCCCGGGTCGGCAGCTTTCTTT; CDR3: CASSPGSAAFF
V: TRBV30; D: NA; size: once; J: TRBJ1-2; DNA: TGTGCCTGGAGTGGTCAGGGCGCCTTCCATGGCTACACCTTC; CDR3: CAWSGQGAFHGYTF
V: TRBV29-1; D: NA; size: NA; J: TRBJ2-1; DNA: TGCAGCGTTGAAGGTATTAGCGGTAATTACAATGAGCAGTTCTTC; CDR3: CSVEGISGNYNEQFF
V: TRBV3-1; D: NA; size: NA; J: TRBJ2-5; DNA: TGTGCCAGCAGCCAAGGGGGAATTGAGACCCAGTACTTC; CDR3: CASSQGGIETQYF
V: TRBV29-1; D: TRBD2; size: NA; J: TRBJ2-3; DNA: TGCAGCGTGAGGACTAGCGGGACTAGCACAGATACGCAGTATTTT; CDR3: CSVRTSGTSTDTQYF
V: TRBV6-2/TRBV6-3; D: NA; size: NA; J: TRBJ1-6; DNA: TGTGCCAGCAGGACCGGGATAACGTTAGGGTCACCCCTCCACTTT; CDR3: CASRTGITLGSPLHF
V: TRBV20-1; D: NA; size: NA; J: TRBJ1-4; DNA: TGCAGTGCCCTTGGGACTGATAATAATGAAAAACTGTTTTTT; CDR3: CSALGTDNNEKLFF
V: TRBV27; D: TRBD1; size: few; J: TRBJ2-2; DNA: TGTGCCAGCAGTTTCCAATGGACAGGGAAGTTGACCGGGGAGCTGTTTTTT; CDR3: CASSFQWTGKLTGELFF
V: TRBV18; D: NA; size: NA; J: TRBJ2-3; DNA: TGTGCCAGCTCACCCCCCACGACAGGCGGGTTTTATACGCAGTATTTT; CDR3: CASSPPTTGGFYTQYF
V: TRBV7-9; D: NA; size: NA; J: TRBJ2-7; DNA: TGTGCCAGCAGCTTTACGGGGAGGTCCCACGAGCAGTACTTC; CDR3: CASSFTGRSHEQYF
V: TRBV20-1; D: TRBD2; size: many; J: TRBJ2-1; DNA: TGCAGTGCCGAATTAAGGACTAGCGGGAGTTACAATGAGCAGTTCTTC; CDR3: CSAELRTSGSYNEQFF
V: TRBV7-9; D: TRBD2; size: NA; J: TRBJ2-4; DNA: TGTGCCAGCAGCTCCCTGGCGGGAGTAAGTGGGAACATTCAGTACTTC; CDR3: CASSSLAGVSGNIQYF
V: TRBV7-8; D: NA; size: few; J: TRBJ1-6; DNA: TGTGCCAGCAGCATACGACAGCCAAATTCACCCCTCCACTTT; CDR3: CASSIRQPNSPLHF
V: TRBV27; D: TRBD2; size: many; J: TRBJ2-1; DNA: TGTGCCAGCAGTTTATACCGGGAGGTTCCAAATGAGCAGTTCTTC; CDR3: CASSLYREVPNEQFF
V: TRBV5-1; D: TRBD2; size: NA; J: TRBJ2-2; DNA: TGCGCCAGCAGCCTTAGGCTAGCGGGAAGCGGGGAGCTGTTTTTT; CDR3: CASSLRLAGSGELFF
V: TRBV7-9; D: NA; size: few; J: TRBJ2-5; DNA: TGTGCCAGCAGCTTAGCGAGGAGTTTCGGTAAAGAGACCCAGTACTTC; CDR3: CASSLARSFGKETQYF
V: TRBV18; D: TRBD1; size: NA; J: TRBJ1-5; DNA: TGTGCCAGCTCACGCAGTGGGACAGATCATCAGCCCCAGCATTTT; CDR3: CASSRSGTDHQPQHF
V: TRBV9; D: TRBD2; size: few; J: TRBJ2-7; DNA: TGTGCCAGCAGCGTCCCCCTAGCGGGAGAGGCCTACGAGCAGTACTTC; CDR3: CASSVPLAGEAYEQYF
V: TRBV30; D: NA; size: NA; J: TRBJ2-6; DNA: TGTGCCTGGAGTGGGGGTCCGTCTGGGGCCAACGTCCTGACTTTC; CDR3: CAWSGGPSGANVLTF
V: TRBV7-3; D: NA; size: many; J: TRBJ2-1; DNA: TGTGCCAGCAGCTTCGGCCCGGGAGAGGGGGAGCAGTTCTTC; CDR3: CASSFGPGEGEQFF
V: TRBV6-1; D: NA; size: NA; J: TRBJ2-7; DNA: TGTGCCAGCAGCCCAGCCCGGGGCGTCTCCTACGAGCAGTACTTC; CDR3: CASSPARGVSYEQYF
V: TRBV24-1; D: NA; size: many; J: TRBJ2-1; DNA: TGTGCCACCCGAAGCGGTTGGGGTGATGAGCAGTTCTTC; CDR3: CATRSGWGDEQFF
V: TRBV9; D: TRBD1; size: few; J: TRBJ2-3; DNA: TGTGCCAGCAGCGACGGGACAGGGCATACAGATACGCAGTATTTT; CDR3: CASSDGTGHTDTQYF
V: TRBV6-1; D: NA; size: NA; J: TRBJ1-6; DNA: TGTGCCAGCAGTTCAGGGGAGTATTCACCCCTCCACTTT; CDR3: CASSSGEYSPLHF
V: TRBV15; D: TRBD1; size: NA; J: TRBJ1-1; DNA: TGTGCCACCAGCAGAGAAACAGGGGGCACTGAAGCTTTCTTT; CDR3: CATSRETGGTEAFF
V: TRBV19; D: NA; size: NA; J: TRBJ2-7; DNA: TGTGCCAGTAGTATTCGAGCTTGGGAGCAGTACTTC; CDR3: CASSIRAWEQYF
V: TRBV6-2/TRBV6-3; D: NA; size: NA; J: TRBJ2-3; DNA: TGTGCCAGCAGTTACTCGTATACTAGCACAGATACGCAGTATTTT; CDR3: CASSYSYTSTDTQYF
V: TRBV6-1; D: NA; size: NA; J: TRBJ2-2; DNA: TGTGCCAGCAGTGAACTGGCGCAAGCCGGGGAGCTGTTTTTT; CDR3: CASSELAQAGELFF
V: TRBV29-1; D: TRBD1; size: NA; J: TRBJ1-5; DNA: TGCAGCGTAGGGACAGGTATCAATCAGCCCCAGCATTTT; CDR3: CSVGTGINQPQHF
V: TRBV6-1; D: NA; size: few; J: TRBJ1-2; DNA: TGTGCCAGCAGCCGGATGACCGCCTTTACTGGTGGCTACACCTTC; CDR3: CASSRMTAFTGGYTF
V: TRBV28; D: NA; size: NA; J: TRBJ2-7; DNA: TGTGCCAGCAGCCCCATCACAGGCTACGAGCAGTACTTC; CDR3: CASSPITGYEQYF
V: TRBV4-2; D: TRBD1; size: NA; J: TRBJ1-2; DNA: TGTGCCAGCAGCCAAGAGGCCGCCCTACAGGGGGCAAAAGGCTACACCTTC; CDR3: CASSQEAALQGAKGYTF